Each of the 31 T cell receptor beta chains below was sequenced from the same sample in a study of blood T cell repertoires in COVID-19 (TCRdb year 2020). The method behind the library was the immunoSEQ multiplex PCR assay. TCRdb obtained this table from immuneACCESS and retained in-frame rearrangements with V and J assigned. These tables miss some clones; where compared with another copy, unresolved V genes account for less than half of the shortfall, and the remainder is unexplained. The sample contains 200,000 to 250,000 clones, 84% of them found a single time. The top ten constitute about 4% of the sample. Sequenced input: peripheral blood. Source of these receptors: a man over 45 with acute or convalescent COVID-19.

A note on this clone: The sample carries other DNA sequences with the same CDR3. This sequence joins TRBV9 and TRBJ2-7; D gene unclear. This CDR3 is 14 amino acids long. The germline V gene encodes CDR1 SGDLS and CDR2 YYNGEE. V was pared by 2 bases and J by 3 bases, with 12 bases between. CDR3 sequence reads: CASSVAPSLYEQYF. The DNA for the CDR3 is TGTGCCAGCAGCGTGGCTCCCAGTCTCTACGAGCAGTACTTC.

The V call is TRBV7-8, the J call TRBJ1-2, with D hard to call. Trimming left V 5 bases short and J 8 bases short, with 18 bases between. The CDR3 has 14 amino acids. CDR1 SGHVS and CDR2 FQNEAQ come from the germline V gene. The CDR3, as DNA: TGTGCCAGCAGCCCCGCGACACGCGCTGGCGGCTACACCTTC. This encodes CASSPATRAGGYTF.

The CDR3 sequence is CASSVAGSGNEQFF. CDR3 in DNA: TGTGCCAGCAGTGTGGCGGGGAGCGGGAATGAGCAGTTCTTC. The genes are TRBV6-4 and TRBJ2-1, with D tentatively TRBD2 (6 bases). With 4 bases removed from V and 7 bases from J, the gap between germline ends came to 14 bases. The CDR3 totals 14 residues. The germline gives CDR1 MRHNA, CDR2 SNTAGT.

The genes are TRBV6-5 and TRBJ1-6, with TRBD1 identical over 12 bases. After removal of 10 bases from V and 11 bases from J, the junction contained 6 bases not matched to a gene. Germline CDR1 reads MNHEY; CDR2 reads SVGAGI. This CDR3 region has 13 residues. CDR3 residues: CATRGTGGTPLHF. CDR3 sequence (DNA): TGTGCCACTAGGGGGACAGGGGGCACACCCCTCCACTTT.

The chain has TRBV2 and TRBJ2-1, with 9 bases aligning to TRBD2. The CDR3 is 16 residues long. The V gene's germline CDR1 is SNHLY and CDR2 FYNNEI. V trimming: 2 bases; J trimming: 5 bases; junction bases outside the gene matches: 7. CDR3 DNA sequence: TGTGCCAGCAGTGAAATGTCTAGCGGGGTAAACAATGAGCAGTTCTTC. Translating gives CASSEMSSGVNNEQFF.

The chain employs TRBV30 and TRBJ1-2; tentatively, D is TRBD1 (6 bases). The CDR3 is 12 residues long. The germline V gene has CDR1 GTSNPN and CDR2 SVGIG (reference sequence). Between the trimmed V and J ends, which lost 5 bases and 8 bases, there was a span of 15 bases. The CDR3 sequence is CAWGTSGKGYTF. CDR3 bases: TGTGCCTGGGGGACATCGGGGAAAGGCTACACCTTC.

The chain links TRBV2 to TRBJ2-5; 7 nucleotides match TRBD2. The CDR3 is made up of 15 amino acids. Germline V gives CDR1 SNHLY, CDR2 FYNNEI. V dropped 8 bases and J dropped 5; count of bases not matched to a gene: 14. CDR3 DNA sequence: TGTGCCAGCTCTAGTAGACTAGCTTCCGGGGAGACCCAGTACTTC. Protein product: CASSSRLASGETQYF.

V is TRBV19 and J is TRBJ1-6; TRBD1 might be the D (5 bases). Deletions cut 2 bases from V and 6 bases from J, with 8 bases between. Germline V gene sequence: CDR1 LNHDA, CDR2 SQIVND (reference sequence). The CDR3 is 14 amino acids. CDR3 coding DNA: TGTGCCAGTAGTATAAGGCAGGGTAATTCACCCCTCCACTTT. The encoded protein is CASSIRQGNSPLHF.

The CDR3 is CASSSMGGADYGYTF. Here the CDR3 DNA reads TGTGCCAGCAGCTCCATGGGTGGGGCAGATTATGGCTACACCTTC. J is TRBJ1-2 and V is TRBV7-8; possibly TRBD1 for D (5 bases). The CDR3 runs to 15 residues. Trimming took off 4 bases at V and 5 bases at J, with 17 bases between the two ends. The germline V gene encodes CDR1 SGHVS and CDR2 FQNEAQ. The variable domain in full, with the rest retrieved from reference TRBV7-8 and TRBJ1-2, is GAGVSQSPRYKVAKRGQDVALRCDPISGHVSLFWYQQALGQGPEFLTYFQNEAQLDKSGLPSDRFFAERPEGSVSTLKIQRTQQEDSAVYLCASSSMGGADYGYTFGSGTRLTVV.

This chain uses TRBV5-6 with TRBJ2-7, with a possible D match to TRBD2 (6 bases). The CDR3 loop spans 17 amino acids. CDR1 and CDR2 (germline): SGHDT, YYEEEE. Trimming removed 1 base at V and 0 bases at J, with 17 bases between. CDR3 amino acids: CASSLRPERVSSYEQYF. In DNA, the CDR3 is TGTGCCAGCAGCTTGAGGCCGGAGCGGGTTAGCTCCTACGAGCAGTACTTC.

A word on this clone: The same CDR3 arises from other DNA sequences in this sample as well. The chain recombines TRBV11-2 with TRBJ2-1; TRBD1 aligns across 8 bases. Germline V gene sequence: CDR1 SGHAT, CDR2 FQNNGV. The CDR3 extends over 14 amino acids. Trimming removed 0 bases from V and 7 bases from J; junction bases left unmatched: 2. The CDR3 is CASSLDRGLNEQFF. The CDR3 DNA is TGTGCCAGCAGCTTAGACAGGGGGCTAAATGAGCAGTTCTTC.

The genes are TRBV14 and TRBJ2-3; D call uncertain. The CDR3 runs 13 residues. The germline V gene has CDR1 SGHDN and CDR2 FVKESK. Trimming cost V 1 base and J 6 bases, with 8 bases left between them. CDR3 loop: CASSQVIYDTQYF. CDR3 nucleotides: TGTGCCAGCAGCCAAGTAATCTATGATACGCAGTATTTT.

V and J are TRBV5-4 and TRBJ2-7; possibly TRBD2 for D (5 bases). Trimming cost V 2 bases and J 4 bases, with 22 bases left between them. The germline V gene encodes CDR1 SGHNT and CDR2 YYREEE (reference sequence). This CDR3 comprises 17 residues. The CDR3: CASSFPGAGNSEYEQYF. In DNA, the CDR3 is TGTGCCAGCAGCTTCCCCGGTGCCGGGAACTCCGAATACGAGCAGTACTTC.

The chain combines TRBV11-3 with TRBJ2-5, with D maybe TRBD2 (7 bases). CDR1 and CDR2 (germline): SGHNT, YENEEA. With 5 bases removed from V and 3 bases from J, the gap between germline ends came to 22 bases. This CDR3 comprises 17 residues. CDR3: CASSLGSGGPIKETQYF. The CDR3 DNA is TGTGCCAGCAGCCTAGGATCCGGGGGGCCTATAAAAGAGACCCAGTACTTC.

This clone was recorded a few times. This chain joins TRBV6-5 and TRBJ2-7, with 14 positions matching TRBD2. With 6 bases clipped from V and 2 bases from J, the junction kept 3 bases outside the gene matches. This CDR3 region has 15 residues. CDR1 is MNHEY, CDR2 SVGAGI, per germline. This CDR3 reads CASSQGLAGAYEQYF. The CDR3 DNA sequence: TGTGCCAGCAGCCAGGGACTAGCGGGAGCCTACGAGCAGTACTTC.

V usage is TRBV25-1 and J usage is TRBJ1-2; 7 bases agree with TRBD1. V shed 4 bases and J 8 bases; nucleotides not matched to a gene: 10. CDR1 is MGHDK and CDR2 is SYGVNS in the germline V gene. This CDR3 comprises 14 residues. Here the CDR3 DNA reads TGTGCCAGCAGTGTCCGGGACAGTATAAGAGGCTACACCTTC. This gives the protein CASSVRDSIRGYTF.

The CDR3 spells CASSLVPGVYGYTF. CDR3 in DNA: TGTGCCAGCAGCTTGGTCCCCGGGGTCTATGGCTACACCTTC. The rearrangement joins TRBV5-8 to TRBJ1-2, with D unresolved. The germline CDR1 and CDR2 sequences are SGHTS and YDEGEE. V lost 0 bases and J lost 4, with 10 bases in between. The length of the CDR3 is 14 residues.

The CDR3 loop reads CASRQGIGNQPQHF. CDR3 coding DNA: TGTGCCAGTAGACAGGGGATCGGCAATCAGCCCCAGCATTTT. This chain connects TRBV19 to TRBJ1-5; TRBD1 agrees at 7 bases. The length of the CDR3 is 14 residues. Germline V lookup: CDR1 LNHDA, CDR2 SQIVND (reference sequence). Trimming at V came to 6 bases and at J to 2 bases, leaving 4 bases not matched to a gene.

The J gene is TRBJ1-1, the V gene TRBV9; a weak D match, TRBD1 (5 bases). With 0 bases removed from V and 5 bases from J, the gap between germline ends came to 11 bases. Germline V gene data show CDR1 as SGDLS and CDR2 as YYNGEE. This CDR3 is 14 amino acids long. The CDR3 DNA sequence: TGTGCCAGCAGCGTAGATCCCGACAGAACTGAAGCTTTCTTT. Its protein product is CASSVDPDRTEAFF.

The chain recombines TRBV18 with TRBJ1-2; the match to TRBD1 covers 8 bases. Losses at the gene ends were 3 bases for V and 4 bases for J; bases not matched to a gene: 7. Germline loops: CDR1 KGHSH, CDR2 LQKENI. The CDR3 runs 15 residues. DNA of the CDR3: TGTGCCAGCTCACCGAATGAGGGACAGGTCTATGGCTACACCTTC. This codes for CASSPNEGQVYGYTF. Together with reference TRBV18 and TRBJ1-2, the CDR3 gives the full variable domain: NAGVMQNPRHLVRRRGQEARLRCSPMKGHSHVYWYRQLPEEGLKFMVYLQKENIIDESGMPKERFSAEFPKEGPSILRIQQVVRGDSAAYFCASSPNEGQVYGYTFGSGTRLTVV.

The rearrangement links TRBV6-5 to TRBJ1-5; the match to TRBD1 covers 7 bases. Germline V gene sequence: CDR1 MNHEY, CDR2 SVGAGI. V was pared by 9 bases and J by 4 bases, with 9 bases of the junction left unmatched. This CDR3 has 14 residues. CDR3 nucleotides: TGTGCCAGTAGAACGACAGGGTGGAATCAGCCCCAGCATTTT. Translated, it gives CASRTTGWNQPQHF.

This clone occurred a few times. The chain joins TRBV5-1 to TRBJ1-5; 7 positions match TRBD1. The V and J ends lost 4 bases and 1 base, in that order; junction bases with no gene match: 5. CDR3 length equals 15 residues. The germline V gene has CDR1 SGHRS and CDR2 YFSETQ. The CDR3, as DNA: TGCGCCAGCAGCCCGACAGGGTACAGCAATCAGCCCCAGCATTTT. The encoded protein is CASSPTGYSNQPQHF. Based on the CDR3 plus reference TRBV5-1 and TRBJ1-5, the full variable domain is KAGVTQTPRYLIKTRGQQVTLSCSPISGHRSVSWYQQTPGQGLQFLFEYFSETQRNKGNFPGRFSGRQFSNSRSEMNVSTLELGDSALYLCASSPTGYSNQPQHFGDGTRLSIL.

The chain recombines TRBV19 with TRBJ1-2, with D possibly matching TRBD1 (6 bases). The ends were cut back, 5 bases at V and 5 bases at J, with 12 bases in the middle. The CDR3 has 13 residues. Per germline, CDR1 LNHDA and CDR2 SQIVND (reference sequence). This CDR3 is CASSYGQTYGYTF. The CDR3 nucleotides read TGTGCCAGTAGTTACGGACAGACATATGGCTACACCTTC.

In its sample, this clone was seen a few times. The V call is TRBV19, the J call TRBJ1-2; 8 bases agree with TRBD1. The V gene's germline CDR1 is LNHDA and CDR2 SQIVND (reference sequence). CDR3 length: 14 amino acids. The J segment lost 6 bases and the V segment lost 7 bases, leaving 10 bases of the junction unmatched. The CDR3 bases are TGTGCCAGTACCCCGGACAGGGCGCGACATGGCTACACCTTC. It translates to CASTPDRARHGYTF.

The chain employs TRBV10-3 and TRBJ1-2; 7 positions agree with TRBD1. The CDR3 is made up of 16 amino acids. V shed 2 bases and J 2 bases; nucleotides not matched to a gene: 8. Germline assignment: CDR1 ENHRY and CDR2 SYGVKD. CDR3 in DNA: TGTGCCATCAGTGAGAGACAGGGCCACTCAAACTATGGCTACACCTTC. Its translation is CAISERQGHSNYGYTF.

V is TRBV2 and J is TRBJ1-5; no reliable D call. The V end was cut by 1 base, the J end by 3 bases, with 10 bases between. CDR1 and CDR2 (germline): SNHLY, FYNNEI. The CDR3 has 15 residues. CDR3 region: CASSEDGRINQPQHF. DNA of the CDR3: TGTGCCAGCAGTGAAGACGGGAGGATCAATCAGCCCCAGCATTTT.

This chain connects TRBV5-1 to TRBJ2-5; TRBD1 agrees at 7 bases. Germline V CDR1 and CDR2: SGHRS, YFSETQ. The CDR3 covers 14 residues. With V trimmed by 0 bases and J by 5 bases, 4 bases remained unmatched. CDR3 in DNA: TGCGCCAGCAGCTTGGAGGCCAGGGGGGAGACCCAGTACTTC. This sequence encodes CASSLEARGETQYF.

V gene TRBV9 combines with J gene TRBJ2-5, with D possibly matching TRBD1 (5 bases). V was clipped by 3 bases and J by 5 bases, with 11 bases between them. From germline, CDR1 is SGDLS and CDR2 YYNGEE. CDR3 length: 13 residues. The CDR3: CASSGGLWETQYF. As DNA, the CDR3 is TGTGCCAGCAGCGGGGGCCTTTGGGAGACCCAGTACTTC.

There are a few counts of this clone. The chain joins TRBV15 to TRBJ1-5, with 7 bases matching TRBD1. Germline V gives CDR1 LNHNV, CDR2 YYDKDF (reference sequence). Unmatched junction bases numbered 14, after V lost 0 bases and J lost 6 bases. The CDR3 runs to 18 residues. The DNA of the CDR3 is TGTGCCACCAGCAGAGATTTGGCAGGGGGAGTGATGAGTCAGCCCCAGCATTTT. Its protein is CATSRDLAGGVMSQPQHF.

The chain links TRBV11-3 to TRBJ2-2; D remains unclear. This CDR3 is 14 amino acids long. Trimming removed 4 bases at V and 3 bases at J, with 9 bases between. Germline V gives CDR1 SGHNT, CDR2 YENEEA. The CDR3 region is CASSSPPDTGELFF. The CDR3 nucleotides are TGTGCCAGCAGCTCCCCCCCGGACACCGGGGAGCTGTTTTTT.

The chain carries TRBV19 and TRBJ2-5, with TRBD2 matching 8 bases. The trim removed 4 bases at V and 3 bases at J, leaving 13 bases unmatched. This CDR3 is 17 amino acids long. Germline lookup yields CDR1 LNHDA and CDR2 SQIVND (reference sequence). The DNA of the CDR3 is TGTGCCAGTAGTACCTACCTCCCGACTAGCGAGGAAGAGACCCAGTACTTC. Translating it yields CASSTYLPTSEEETQYF.